The rows below give T cell receptor beta chains drawn from one sample of a study of blood T cell repertoires in COVID-19. Method: immunoSEQ multiplex PCR; TCRdb's copy keeps in-frame clones and lacks some. The sample consists of about 300,000 clones, roughly nine tenths of them appearing once. Material: peripheral blood. These receptors all come from a young man who had recovered from COVID-19. Each CDR3 is given with its conserved first and last residue. Each record gives: D gene, J gene, V gene, CDR3 protein, CDR3 DNA. The D gene is left open where the match is weak.

d_call: -
j_call: TRBJ2-7
v_call: TRBV6-5
cdr3_aa: CASSPRTVSYEQYF
cdr3_nt: TGTGCCAGCAGTCCGAGGACTGTTTCCTACGAGCAGTACTTC

d_call: TRBD1
j_call: TRBJ2-1
v_call: TRBV19
cdr3_aa: CASSIGTGTDFLF
cdr3_nt: TGTGCCAGTAGTATAGGTACCGGGACAGACTTTCTCTTC

d_call: -
j_call: TRBJ1-5
v_call: TRBV5-5
cdr3_aa: CASSLGGEIGGNQPQHF
cdr3_nt: TGTGCCAGCAGCTTGGGCGGAGAAATAGGAGGCAATCAGCCCCAGCATTTT

d_call: TRBD1
j_call: TRBJ1-1
v_call: TRBV5-5
cdr3_aa: CASSSDRGTEAFF
cdr3_nt: TGTGCCAGCAGCAGTGACAGGGGCACTGAAGCTTTCTTT

d_call: TRBD1
j_call: TRBJ1-4
v_call: TRBV2
cdr3_aa: CASSRDRPNEKLFF
cdr3_nt: TGTGCCAGCAGTCGGGACAGACCAAATGAAAAACTGTTTTTT

d_call: TRBD2
j_call: TRBJ2-1
v_call: TRBV18
cdr3_aa: CASSPRAGGPGGNEQFF
cdr3_nt: TGTGCCAGCTCACCAAGAGCGGGAGGGCCAGGTGGAAATGAGCAGTTCTTC

d_call: TRBD2
j_call: TRBJ2-7
v_call: TRBV5-1
cdr3_aa: CASSLGTSLGEQYF
cdr3_nt: TGCGCCAGCAGCTTGGGGACTAGCCTCGGGGAGCAGTACTTC

d_call: -
j_call: TRBJ1-6
v_call: TRBV6-5
cdr3_aa: CASSYYRTLNNSPLHF
cdr3_nt: TGTGCCAGCAGTTACTATCGGACACTCAATAATTCACCCCTCCACTTT

d_call: -
j_call: TRBJ1-1
v_call: TRBV7-8
cdr3_aa: CASSLWSGELNTEAFF
cdr3_nt: TGTGCCAGCAGCTTATGGTCTGGAGAATTGAACACTGAAGCTTTCTTT

d_call: -
j_call: TRBJ2-7
v_call: TRBV13
cdr3_aa: CASSSRRGEQYF
cdr3_nt: TGTGCCAGCAGCTCGCGGAGGGGAGAGCAGTACTTC

d_call: -
j_call: TRBJ2-7
v_call: TRBV7-9
cdr3_aa: CASSLVAGLNEQYF
cdr3_nt: TGTGCCAGCAGCTTAGTCGCAGGGTTGAACGAGCAGTACTTC

d_call: TRBD1
j_call: TRBJ2-7
v_call: TRBV27
cdr3_aa: CASSSDRGPYEQYF
cdr3_nt: TGTGCCAGCAGTAGCGACAGGGGGCCGTACGAGCAGTACTTC

d_call: TRBD1
j_call: TRBJ2-7
v_call: TRBV30
cdr3_aa: CAWRQGVRNEQYF
cdr3_nt: TGTGCCTGGCGACAGGGGGTTCGGAACGAGCAGTACTTC

d_call: TRBD2
j_call: TRBJ2-1
v_call: TRBV27
cdr3_aa: CASSLSATGTSLYSEQFF
cdr3_nt: TGTGCCAGCAGTTTATCTGCGACAGGGACTAGCTTGTATAGTGAGCAGTTCTTC

d_call: TRBD1
j_call: TRBJ1-5
v_call: TRBV27
cdr3_aa: CASNGQGGPQHF
cdr3_nt: TGTGCCAGCAACGGACAGGGGGGGCCCCAGCATTTT

d_call: TRBD1
j_call: TRBJ1-1
v_call: TRBV5-4
cdr3_aa: CASSLAGGQGYTEAFF
cdr3_nt: TGTGCCAGCAGCTTGGCTGGTGGACAGGGTTACACTGAAGCTTTCTTT

d_call: -
j_call: TRBJ1-3
v_call: TRBV7-9
cdr3_aa: CASSLLGTSGNTIYF
cdr3_nt: TGTGCCAGCAGCTTACTAGGAACATCTGGAAACACCATATATTTT

d_call: -
j_call: TRBJ2-7
v_call: TRBV11-2
cdr3_aa: CASSARGLDEQYF
cdr3_nt: TGTGCCAGCAGCGCCAGGGGTCTCGACGAGCAGTACTTC

d_call: TRBD2
j_call: TRBJ2-2
v_call: TRBV6-5
cdr3_aa: CASSYSASGGAGELFF
cdr3_nt: TGTGCCAGCAGTTACTCGGCTAGCGGGGGGGCCGGGGAGCTGTTTTTT

d_call: -
j_call: TRBJ2-1
v_call: TRBV29-1
cdr3_aa: CSVEGIGRTDNEQFF
cdr3_nt: TGCAGCGTTGAAGGGATTGGAAGGACAGACAATGAGCAGTTCTTC

d_call: -
j_call: TRBJ2-1
v_call: TRBV5-1
cdr3_aa: CASSRKTVNEQFF
cdr3_nt: TGCGCCAGCAGCCGCAAGACTGTTAATGAGCAGTTCTTC

d_call: -
j_call: TRBJ2-7
v_call: TRBV21-1
cdr3_aa: CASSPVPGSYEQYF
cdr3_nt: TGTGCCAGCAGCCCCGTTCCGGGATCATACGAGCAGTACTTC

d_call: TRBD1
j_call: TRBJ2-7
v_call: TRBV5-4
cdr3_aa: CASSSKQGNPYEQYF
cdr3_nt: TGTGCCAGCAGCTCTAAACAGGGGAACCCCTACGAGCAGTACTTC

d_call: -
j_call: TRBJ2-4
v_call: TRBV19
cdr3_aa: CASSRTGLSIQYF
cdr3_nt: TGTGCCAGTAGTAGAACAGGGTTGAGCATTCAGTACTTC

d_call: TRBD1
j_call: TRBJ1-5
v_call: TRBV10-3
cdr3_aa: CATGADRDNQPQHF
cdr3_nt: TGTGCCACCGGCGCTGACAGGGACAATCAGCCCCAGCATTTT